Presented here are 2 T cell receptor beta chains from one specimen sequenced in a study of response to subunit inactivated influenza vaccine. TCRdb re-analysed the RT-PCR reads in MiXCR, keeping a single row per CDR3 protein. The sample includes hundreds of thousands of distinct CDR3 sequences, approximately 17% seen only once; the top ten take 9.5% to 13%. Sequencing used PBMCs from blood, obtained 5 days after vaccination. Every receptor here comes from a man in his fifties or sixties who received an inactivated influenza vaccine.

The chain is built from TRBV5-1 and TRBJ2-7; no definite D call. The CDR3 has 14 amino acids. Germline loops: CDR1 SGHRS, CDR2 YFSETQ. With 1 base removed from V and 2 bases from J, the gap between germline ends came to 10 bases. This CDR3 reads CASSLPSPTYEQYF. CDR3 bases: TGCGCCAGCAGCTTGCCGTCCCCGACCTACGAGCAGTACTTC. Full variable domain (rest looked up from reference TRBV5-1 and TRBJ2-7): KAGVTQTPRYLIKTRGQQVTLSCSPISGHRSVSWYQQTPGQGLQFLFEYFSETQRNKGNFPGRFSGRQFSNSRSEMNVSTLELGDSALYLCASSLPSPTYEQYFGPGTRLTVT.

In this sample, this clonotype turned up once. The chain combines TRBV6-2 or TRBV6-3 with TRBJ2-1, with D possibly matching TRBD2 (6 bases). V gave up 5 bases and J gave up 13 bases, with 12 bases separating them. Per germline, CDR1 MNHEY and CDR2 SVGEGT. This CDR3 is 11 amino acids long. The CDR3 is CASSAGLSQFF. Written as DNA, the CDR3 is TGTGCCAGCAGTGCTGGACTATCACAGTTCTTC.